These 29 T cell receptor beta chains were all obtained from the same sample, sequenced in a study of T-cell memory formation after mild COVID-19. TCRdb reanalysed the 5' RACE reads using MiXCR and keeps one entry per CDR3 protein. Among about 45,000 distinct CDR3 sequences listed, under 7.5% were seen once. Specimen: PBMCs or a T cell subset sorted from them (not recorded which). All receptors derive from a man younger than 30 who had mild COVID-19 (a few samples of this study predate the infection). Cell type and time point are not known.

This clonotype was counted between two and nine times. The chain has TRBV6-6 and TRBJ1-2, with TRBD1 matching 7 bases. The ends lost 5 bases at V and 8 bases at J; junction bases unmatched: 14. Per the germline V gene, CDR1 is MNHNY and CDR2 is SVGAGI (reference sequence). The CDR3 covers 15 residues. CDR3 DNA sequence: TGTGCCAGCAGTCATCCGACAGGGACCATGAAGGGCTACACCTTC. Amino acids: CASSHPTGTMKGYTF.

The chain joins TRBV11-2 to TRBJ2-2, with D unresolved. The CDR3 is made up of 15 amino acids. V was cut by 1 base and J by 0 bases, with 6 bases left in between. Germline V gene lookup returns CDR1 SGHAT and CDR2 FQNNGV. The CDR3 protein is CASSLGGSNTGELFF. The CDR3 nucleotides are TGTGCCAGCAGCTTAGGAGGTTCGAACACCGGGGAGCTGTTTTTT. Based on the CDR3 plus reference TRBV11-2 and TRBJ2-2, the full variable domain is EAGVAQSPRYKIIEKRQSVAFWCNPISGHATLYWYQQILGQGPKLLIQFQNNGVVDDSQLPKDRFSAERLKGVDSTLKIQPAKLEDSAVYLCASSLGGSNTGELFFGEGSRLTVL.

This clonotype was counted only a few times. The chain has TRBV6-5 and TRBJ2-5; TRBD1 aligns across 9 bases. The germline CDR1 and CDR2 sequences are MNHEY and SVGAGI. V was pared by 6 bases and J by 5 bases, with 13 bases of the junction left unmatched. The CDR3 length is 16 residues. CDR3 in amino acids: CASSRGQGVFGETQYF. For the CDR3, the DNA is TGTGCCAGCAGCCGGGGACAGGGAGTTTTCGGCGAGACCCAGTACTTC.

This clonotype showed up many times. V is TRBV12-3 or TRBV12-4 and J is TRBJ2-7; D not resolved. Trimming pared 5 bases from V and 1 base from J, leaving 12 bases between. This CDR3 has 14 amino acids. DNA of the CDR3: TGTGCCAGCAGTCACGGAACTGGATCCTACGAGCAGTACTTC. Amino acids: CASSHGTGSYEQYF.

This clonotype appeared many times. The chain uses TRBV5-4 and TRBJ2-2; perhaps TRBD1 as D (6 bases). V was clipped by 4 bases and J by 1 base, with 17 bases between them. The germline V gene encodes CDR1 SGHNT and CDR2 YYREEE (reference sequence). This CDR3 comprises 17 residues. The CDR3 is CASSGGGRLQNTGELFF. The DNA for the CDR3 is TGTGCCAGCAGCGGGGGCGGTCGTCTACAGAACACCGGGGAGCTGTTTTTT.

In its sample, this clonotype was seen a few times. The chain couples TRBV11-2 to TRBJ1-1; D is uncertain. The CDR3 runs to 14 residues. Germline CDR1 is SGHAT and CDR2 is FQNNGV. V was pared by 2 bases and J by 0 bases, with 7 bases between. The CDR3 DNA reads TGTGCCAGCAGCTTATCGCGGATGAACACTGAAGCTTTCTTT. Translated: CASSLSRMNTEAFF.

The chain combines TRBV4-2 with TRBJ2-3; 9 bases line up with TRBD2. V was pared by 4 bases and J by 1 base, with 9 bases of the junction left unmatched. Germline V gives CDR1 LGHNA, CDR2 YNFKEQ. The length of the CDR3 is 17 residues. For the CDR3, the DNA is TGTGCCAGCAGCCGACAACCCCCTAGCGGGGGCACAGATACGCAGTATTTT. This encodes CASSRQPPSGGTDTQYF.

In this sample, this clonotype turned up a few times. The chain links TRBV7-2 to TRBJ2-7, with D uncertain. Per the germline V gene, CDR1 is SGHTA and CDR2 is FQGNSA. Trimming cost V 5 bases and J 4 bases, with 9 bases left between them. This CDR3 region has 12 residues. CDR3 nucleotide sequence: TGTGCCAGCAGCCAAGGGTGGTACGAGCAGTACTTC. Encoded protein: CASSQGWYEQYF.

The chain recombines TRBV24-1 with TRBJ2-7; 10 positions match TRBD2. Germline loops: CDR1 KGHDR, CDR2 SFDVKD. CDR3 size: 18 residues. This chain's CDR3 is CATRSTSGVPCPRPEEYV. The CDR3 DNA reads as TGTGCCACCCGATCTACTAGCGGGGTACCCTGCCCACGCCCCGAGGAGTACGTC.

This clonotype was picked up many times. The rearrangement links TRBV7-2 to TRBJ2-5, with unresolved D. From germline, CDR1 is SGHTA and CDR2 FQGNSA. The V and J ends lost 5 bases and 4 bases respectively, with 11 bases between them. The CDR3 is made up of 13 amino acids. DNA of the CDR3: TGTGCCAGCAGCCCCCGACAAAGAGAGACCCAGTACTTC. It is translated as CASSPRQRETQYF.

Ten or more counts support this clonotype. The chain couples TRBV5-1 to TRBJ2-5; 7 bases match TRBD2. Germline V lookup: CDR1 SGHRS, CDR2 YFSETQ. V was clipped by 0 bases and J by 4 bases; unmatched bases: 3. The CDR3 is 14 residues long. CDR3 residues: CASSLEGGGETQYF. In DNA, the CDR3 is TGCGCCAGCAGCTTGGAGGGCGGGGGAGAGACCCAGTACTTC.

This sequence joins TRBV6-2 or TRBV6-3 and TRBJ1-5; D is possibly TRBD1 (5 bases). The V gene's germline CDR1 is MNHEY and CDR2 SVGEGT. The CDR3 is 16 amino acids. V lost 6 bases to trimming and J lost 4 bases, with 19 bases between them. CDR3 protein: CASSRPGTAVNQPQHF. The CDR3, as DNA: TGTGCCAGCAGCCGACCCGGGACCGCGGTTAATCAGCCCCAGCATTTT.

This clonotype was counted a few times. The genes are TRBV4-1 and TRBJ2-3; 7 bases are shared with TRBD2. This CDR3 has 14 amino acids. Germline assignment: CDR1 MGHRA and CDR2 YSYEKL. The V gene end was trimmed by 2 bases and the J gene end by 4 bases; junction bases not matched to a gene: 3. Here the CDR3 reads CASSQRGGADTQYF. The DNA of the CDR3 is TGCGCCAGCAGCCAACGTGGGGGGGCAGATACGCAGTATTTT.

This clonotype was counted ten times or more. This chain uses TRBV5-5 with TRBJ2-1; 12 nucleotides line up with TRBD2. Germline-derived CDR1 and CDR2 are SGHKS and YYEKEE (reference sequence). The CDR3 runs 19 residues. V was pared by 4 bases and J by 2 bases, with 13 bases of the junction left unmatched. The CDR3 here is CASSATGTSGRIAYNEQFF. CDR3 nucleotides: TGTGCCAGCAGCGCGACAGGGACTAGCGGGCGAATCGCCTACAATGAGCAGTTCTTC.

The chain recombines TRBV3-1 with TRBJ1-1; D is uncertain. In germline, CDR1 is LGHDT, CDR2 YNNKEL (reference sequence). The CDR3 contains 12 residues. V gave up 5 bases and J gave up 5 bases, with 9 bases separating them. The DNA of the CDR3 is TGTGCCAGCAGCATACGGGGAACTGAAGCTTTCTTT. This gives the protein CASSIRGTEAFF.

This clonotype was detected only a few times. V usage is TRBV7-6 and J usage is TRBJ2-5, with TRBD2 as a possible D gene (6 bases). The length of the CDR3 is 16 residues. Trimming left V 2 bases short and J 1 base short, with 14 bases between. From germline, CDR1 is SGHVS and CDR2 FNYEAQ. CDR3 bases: TGTGCCAGCAGCTTATACCCTACTAGCACCCAAGAGACCCAGTACTTC. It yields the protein CASSLYPTSTQETQYF.

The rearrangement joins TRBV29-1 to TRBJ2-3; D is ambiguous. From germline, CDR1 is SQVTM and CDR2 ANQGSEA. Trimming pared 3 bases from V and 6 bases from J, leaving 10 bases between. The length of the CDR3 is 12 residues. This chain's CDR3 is CSVDEDKDTQYF. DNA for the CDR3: TGCAGCGTTGACGAAGACAAGGATACGCAGTATTTT.

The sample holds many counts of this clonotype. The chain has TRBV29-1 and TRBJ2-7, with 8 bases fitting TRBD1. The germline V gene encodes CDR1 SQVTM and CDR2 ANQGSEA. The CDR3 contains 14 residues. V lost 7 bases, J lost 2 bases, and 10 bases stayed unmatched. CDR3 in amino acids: CSAAPGQAPYEQYF. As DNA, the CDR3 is TGCAGCGCCGCCCCGGGACAGGCCCCCTACGAGCAGTACTTC.

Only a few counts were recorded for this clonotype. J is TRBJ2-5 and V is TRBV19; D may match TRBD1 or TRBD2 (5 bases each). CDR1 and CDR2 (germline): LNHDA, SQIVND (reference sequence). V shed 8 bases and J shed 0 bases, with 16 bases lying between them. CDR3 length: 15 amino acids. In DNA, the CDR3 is TGTGCCAGTTGGGACGGGTCGGCGGACCAAGAGACCCAGTACTTC. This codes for CASWDGSADQETQYF.

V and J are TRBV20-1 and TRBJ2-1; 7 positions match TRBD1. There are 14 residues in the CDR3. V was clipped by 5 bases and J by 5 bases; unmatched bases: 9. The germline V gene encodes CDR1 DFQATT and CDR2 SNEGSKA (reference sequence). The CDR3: CSARPGTANNEQFF. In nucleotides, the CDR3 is TGCAGTGCTCGTCCCGGGACAGCGAACAATGAGCAGTTCTTC.

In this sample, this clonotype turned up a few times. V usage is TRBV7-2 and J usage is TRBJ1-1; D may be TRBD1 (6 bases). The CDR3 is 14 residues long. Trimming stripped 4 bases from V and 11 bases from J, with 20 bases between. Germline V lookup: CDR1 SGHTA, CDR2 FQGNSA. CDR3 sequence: CASSWTTGSGLAFF. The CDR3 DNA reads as TGTGCCAGCAGCTGGACCACAGGGAGTGGACTGGCTTTCTTT.

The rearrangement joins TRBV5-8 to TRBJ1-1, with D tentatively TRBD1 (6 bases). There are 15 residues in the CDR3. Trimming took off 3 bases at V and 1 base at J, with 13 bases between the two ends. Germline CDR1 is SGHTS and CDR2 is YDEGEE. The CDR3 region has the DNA TGTGCCAGCAGCTACCTCAGGGGCTGGAACACTGAAGCTTTCTTT. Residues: CASSYLRGWNTEAFF. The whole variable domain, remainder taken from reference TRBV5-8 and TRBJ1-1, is EAGVTQSPTHLIKTRGQQATLRCSPISGHTSVYWYQQALGLGLQFLLWYDEGEERNRGNFPPRFSGRQFPNYSSELNVNALELEDSALYLCASSYLRGWNTEAFFGQGTRLTVV.

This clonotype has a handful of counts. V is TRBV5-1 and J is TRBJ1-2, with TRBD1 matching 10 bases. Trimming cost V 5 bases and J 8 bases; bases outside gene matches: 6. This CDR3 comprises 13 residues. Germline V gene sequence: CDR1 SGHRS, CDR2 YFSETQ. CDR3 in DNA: TGCGCCAGCAGTCAGGACAGGGGGTACGGCTACACCTTC. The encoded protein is CASSQDRGYGYTF.

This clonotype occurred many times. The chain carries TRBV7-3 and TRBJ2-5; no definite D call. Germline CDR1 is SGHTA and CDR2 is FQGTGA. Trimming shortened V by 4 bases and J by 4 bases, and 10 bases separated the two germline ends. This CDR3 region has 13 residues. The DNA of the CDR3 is TGTGCCAGCAGCTCCCACCCCTTAGAGACCCAGTACTTC. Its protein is CASSSHPLETQYF.

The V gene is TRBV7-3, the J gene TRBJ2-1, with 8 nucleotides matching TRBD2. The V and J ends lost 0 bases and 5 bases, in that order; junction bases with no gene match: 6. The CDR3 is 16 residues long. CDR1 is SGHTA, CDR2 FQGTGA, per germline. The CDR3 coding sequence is TGTGCCAGCAGCTTAACGGGCCGGGGGGGCCACAATGAGCAGTTCTTC. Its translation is CASSLTGRGGHNEQFF.

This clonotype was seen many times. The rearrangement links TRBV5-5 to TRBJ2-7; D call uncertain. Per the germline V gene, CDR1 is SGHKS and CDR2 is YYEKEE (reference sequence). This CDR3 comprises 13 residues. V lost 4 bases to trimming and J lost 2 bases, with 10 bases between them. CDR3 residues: CASSPYNPYEQYV. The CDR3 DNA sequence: TGTGCCAGCAGCCCTTATAATCCCTACGAGCAGTACGTC.

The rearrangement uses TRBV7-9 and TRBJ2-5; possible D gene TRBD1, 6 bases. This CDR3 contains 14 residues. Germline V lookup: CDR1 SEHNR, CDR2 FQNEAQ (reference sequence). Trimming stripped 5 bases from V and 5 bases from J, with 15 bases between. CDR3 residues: CASSLQGVGETQYF. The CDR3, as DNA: TGTGCCAGCAGCCTACAGGGTGTGGGGGAGACCCAGTACTTC. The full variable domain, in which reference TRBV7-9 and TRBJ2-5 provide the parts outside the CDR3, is DTGVSQNPRHKITKRGQNVTFRCDPISEHNRLYWYRQTLGQGPEFLTYFQNEAQLEKSRLLSDRFSAERPKGSFSTLEIQRTEQGDSAMYLCASSLQGVGETQYFGPGTRLLVL.

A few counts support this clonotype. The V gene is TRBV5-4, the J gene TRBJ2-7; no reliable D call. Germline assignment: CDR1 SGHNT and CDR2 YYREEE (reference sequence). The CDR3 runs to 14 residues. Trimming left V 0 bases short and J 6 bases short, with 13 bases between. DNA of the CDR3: TGTGCCAGCAGCTTGGGTGTAGTCACCGTCGAGCAGTACTTC. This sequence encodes CASSLGVVTVEQYF.

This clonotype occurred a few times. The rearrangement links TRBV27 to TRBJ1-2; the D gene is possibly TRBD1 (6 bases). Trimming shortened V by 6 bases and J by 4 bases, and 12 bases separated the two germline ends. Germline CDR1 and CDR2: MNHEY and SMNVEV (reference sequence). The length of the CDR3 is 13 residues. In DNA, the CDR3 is TGTGCCAGCAGGGGGACACAGGGCTATGGCTACACCTTC. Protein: CASRGTQGYGYTF.